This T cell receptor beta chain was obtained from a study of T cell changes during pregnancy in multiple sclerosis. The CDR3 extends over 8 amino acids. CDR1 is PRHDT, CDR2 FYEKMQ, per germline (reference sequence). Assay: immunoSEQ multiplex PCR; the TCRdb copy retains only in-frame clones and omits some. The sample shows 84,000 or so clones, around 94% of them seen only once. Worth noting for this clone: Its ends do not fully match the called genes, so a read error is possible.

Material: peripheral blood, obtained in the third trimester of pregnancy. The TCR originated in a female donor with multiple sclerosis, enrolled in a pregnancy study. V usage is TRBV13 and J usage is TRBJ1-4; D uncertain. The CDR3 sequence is CASSFLPF. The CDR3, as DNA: TGTGCCAGCAGCTTTCTTCCCTTT.